A single sample is the source of the 12 T cell receptor beta chains below, sequenced in a study of brain T cells in children with intractable seizures (dated by TCRdb to the early 2020s). The library was obtained by the immunoSEQ multiplex PCR assay. Not all clones reach the TCRdb copy of this immuneACCESS table, which keeps in-frame sequences only. Checked studies attribute under half of the gap to unresolved V genes and leave the rest unexplained. The sample table lists 78,000 or so clones, around nine tenths of them with a count of one. The ten largest account for 20% to 25% of the sample. Explained via the paper, the time point label denotes: resected brain tissue, or blood drawn just prior to surgery. The sequencing used peripheral blood, collected at surgery. Source of these receptors: a girl aged 2-10 years with Rasmussen encephalitis and intractable seizures.

The chain carries TRBV7-2 and TRBJ2-2, with 11 bases aligning to TRBD2. Trimming cost V 4 bases and J 4 bases; bases outside gene matches: 5. The germline V gene encodes CDR1 SGHTA and CDR2 FQGNSA. The CDR3 length is 16 residues. The CDR3 protein is CASSYYSGRATGELFF. Written as DNA, the CDR3 is TGTGCCAGCAGCTACTATAGCGGGAGGGCCACCGGGGAGCTGTTTTTT.

This clone was counted once. The chain couples TRBV11-3 to TRBJ2-7; possible D gene TRBD2, 6 bases. This CDR3 is built from 14 residues. V was shortened by 4 bases and J by 1 base, with 11 bases between the two germline ends. Germline V gene data show CDR1 as SGHNT and CDR2 as YENEEA. DNA for the CDR3: TGTGCCAGCAGCTACCGGGACTCTTCCTACGAGCAGTACTTC. Translated: CASSYRDSSYEQYF.

This clone was counted a few times. The same CDR3 is also encoded by other DNA sequences in this sample. This chain connects TRBV9 to TRBJ2-2; D might be TRBD2 (6 bases). The length of the CDR3 is 14 residues. Trimming pared 0 bases from V and 3 bases from J, leaving 6 bases between. The germline CDR1 and CDR2 sequences are SGDLS and YYNGEE. DNA of the CDR3: TGTGCCAGCAGCGTAGGGGGGGACACCGGGGAGCTGTTTTTT. This encodes CASSVGGDTGELFF.

This chain joins TRBV2 and TRBJ1-4; D might be TRBD1 (5 bases). In germline, CDR1 is SNHLY, CDR2 FYNNEI. V was trimmed by 6 bases and J by 5 bases, leaving 16 bases between them. CDR3 length equals 15 residues. CDR3 residues: CASSQTGTGNEKLFF. CDR3 coding DNA: TGTGCCAGCAGCCAGACCGGGACGGGGAATGAAAAACTGTTTTTT.

The chain couples TRBV6-5 to TRBJ2-3; 9 bases match TRBD2. With 6 bases clipped from V and 0 bases from J, the junction kept 4 bases outside the gene matches. The CDR3 totals 15 residues. CDR1 is MNHEY, CDR2 SVGAGI, per germline. This CDR3 is CASRRAGGSTDTQYF. The CDR3 DNA reads TGTGCCAGCAGAAGGGCGGGGGGGAGCACAGATACGCAGTATTTT.

This clone is a singleton in its sample. The chain joins TRBV6-5 to TRBJ1-2; tentative D call: TRBD1 (6 bases). Germline values: CDR1 MNHEY, CDR2 SVGAGI. The CDR3 is made up of 13 amino acids. V lost 2 bases, J lost 8 bases, and 12 bases lay in between. Here the CDR3 reads CASSYPGGAGYTF. As DNA, the CDR3 is TGTGCCAGCAGTTACCCTGGGGGCGCAGGCTACACCTTC.

This chain uses TRBV19 with TRBJ2-6; 7 bases map to TRBD1. With 3 bases clipped from V and 1 base from J, the junction kept 15 bases outside the gene matches. The CDR3 totals 20 residues. CDR1 is LNHDA and CDR2 is SQIVND in the germline V gene (reference sequence). The chain's CDR3 is CASSIRTGASHYSGANVLTF. CDR3 nucleotide sequence: TGTGCCAGTAGTATTCGGACAGGAGCCAGTCACTATTCTGGGGCCAACGTCCTGACTTTC.

This clone was recorded once. The chain joins TRBV6-5 to TRBJ2-7; 7 nucleotides line up with TRBD2. The V gene end was trimmed by 6 bases and the J gene end by 1 base; junction bases not matched to a gene: 0. Germline assignment: CDR1 MNHEY and CDR2 SVGAGI. This CDR3 is 12 amino acids long. The CDR3 is CASSGGSYEQYF. The CDR3 coding sequence is TGTGCCAGCAGCGGGGGGTCCTACGAGCAGTACTTC.

The J gene is TRBJ1-4, the V gene TRBV6-1, with D possibly TRBD1 on 6 matching bases. Trimming pared 4 bases from V and 4 bases from J, leaving 19 bases between. The CDR3 spans 17 residues. CDR1 and CDR2 (germline): MNHNS, SASEGT. CDR3 sequence reads: CASSGKTLGRGNEKLFF. CDR3 bases: TGTGCCAGCAGTGGGAAGACCTTAGGCAGGGGTAATGAAAAACTGTTTTTT.

This chain connects TRBV18 to TRBJ2-1; D not certain. The V end lost 4 bases, the J end lost 7 bases, and 8 bases lay between the germline ends. This CDR3 has 12 residues. CDR1 and CDR2 (germline): KGHSH, LQKENI. The DNA of the CDR3 is TGTGCCAGCTCACAAGGAAGTAATGAGCAGTTCTTC. This encodes CASSQGSNEQFF.

This clone was seen just once. The rearrangement uses TRBV9 and TRBJ2-1; D may correspond to TRBD1 or TRBD2 (9 bases each). V lost 4 bases and J 10 bases, leaving 30 bases between the germline ends. The CDR3 is 18 residues long. Germline CDR1 SGDLS, CDR2 YYNGEE. The CDR3 region is CASSPLGDRASGIREQFF. The DNA for the CDR3 is TGTGCCAGCAGCCCCCTTGGGGACAGGGCTAGCGGGATACGGGAGCAGTTCTTC.

This rearrangement joins TRBV4-1 to TRBJ2-2, with TRBD2 as a possible D gene (5 bases). The germline CDR1 and CDR2 sequences are MGHRA and YSYEKL. The CDR3 is 15 amino acids. Trimming took off 0 bases at V and 7 bases at J, with 12 bases between the two ends. CDR3 loop: CASSQDSGSVGELFF. The CDR3 DNA sequence: TGCGCCAGCAGCCAAGACTCGGGGAGTGTCGGGGAGCTGTTTTTT.